The 27 T cell receptor beta chains in this list originate from one sample, sequenced in a study of cytomegalovirus exposure and HLA in healthy donors. PCR involved 60 Vbeta and 13 Jbeta primers. TCRdb's table, derived via immunoSEQ multiplex PCR, lists solely in-frame clones and lacks some. The sample yields about 150,000 clones, 72% seen once. Sequencing was done on a sample of PBMCs. All receptors come from a man in his fifties in good health and CMV-seropositive.

This chain links TRBV2 with TRBJ2-5, with TRBD1 matching over 7 bases. V shed 7 bases and J 12 bases; nucleotides not matched to a gene: 11. CDR3 length: 12 residues. Germline V gene sequence: CDR1 SNHLY, CDR2 FYNNEI. CDR3 region: CASKIQGPGEYF. CDR3 nucleotide sequence: TGTGCCAGCAAAATACAGGGGCCGGGCGAGTACTTC.

The CDR3 nucleotides are TGTGCCAGCAGCCCGCGAGCTAGCGGCCGCACAGATACGCAGTATTTT. Protein product: CASSPRASGRTDTQYF. This rearrangement joins TRBV7-2 to TRBJ2-3; 7 bases agree with TRBD2. Losses at the gene ends were 5 bases for V and 1 base for J; bases not matched to a gene: 9. The CDR3 runs to 16 residues. Germline V CDR1 and CDR2: SGHTA, FQGNSA.

This chain connects TRBV7-2 to TRBJ2-4, with D perhaps matching TRBD1 (5 bases). This CDR3 comprises 13 residues. CDR1 is SGHTA, CDR2 FQGNSA, per germline. The germline V and J ends were trimmed by 8 bases and 0 bases, with 8 bases remaining between them. The CDR3 loop is CASAGPAKNIQYF. In DNA, the CDR3 is TGTGCCAGCGCAGGGCCAGCCAAAAACATTCAGTACTTC. The whole variable domain, filled in from reference TRBV7-2 and TRBJ2-4, reads GAGVSQSPSNKVTEKGKDVELRCDPISGHTALYWYRQSLGQGLEFLIYFQGNSAPDKSGLPSDRFSAERTGGSVSTLTIQRTQQEDSAVYLCASAGPAKNIQYFGAGTRLSVL.

By proportion, this clone is medium-sized (0.01 to 0.1%). The gene calls are TRBV2 and TRBJ1-1, with 11 bases lining up with TRBD1. The CDR3 has 15 residues. Trimming removed 6 bases from V and 5 bases from J; junction bases left unmatched: 8. CDR1 and CDR2 (germline): SNHLY, FYNNEI. The CDR3 protein is CASRGTGGTGTEAFF. The CDR3 region has the DNA TGTGCCAGCAGGGGGACAGGGGGGACGGGAACTGAAGCTTTCTTT.

The chain recombines TRBV6-1 with TRBJ1-2; 7 nucleotides line up with TRBD1. CDR1 and CDR2 from the germline V gene are MNHNS and SASEGT. The ends lost 6 bases at V and 2 bases at J; junction bases unmatched: 9. This CDR3 spans 15 amino acids. The CDR3 here is CASREQGLVNYGYTF. The CDR3 DNA reads TGTGCCAGCAGAGAACAGGGGTTAGTGAACTATGGCTACACCTTC.

The V call is TRBV4-2, the J call TRBJ2-1; a possible D gene is TRBD1 (5 bases). Trimming took 0 bases from V and 16 from J, leaving 13 bases between them. The germline V gene has CDR1 LGHNA and CDR2 YNFKEQ. The CDR3 extends over 12 amino acids. This chain's CDR3 is CASSQDEAGQFF. Written as DNA, the CDR3 is TGTGCCAGCAGCCAAGATGAGGCAGGGCAATTCTTC.

This chain joins TRBV14 and TRBJ1-1, with D uncertain. The CDR3 runs 14 residues. Trimming shortened V by 4 bases and J by 1 base, and 10 bases separated the two germline ends. Germline CDR1 is SGHDN and CDR2 is FVKESK. CDR3: CASSPAGWNTEAFF. CDR3 DNA: TGTGCCAGCAGCCCAGCGGGATGGAACACTGAAGCTTTCTTT.

This clone was seen a handful of times. V is TRBV27 and J is TRBJ2-3, with no clear D. This CDR3 contains 14 residues. Trimming left V 6 bases short and J 6 bases short, with 16 bases between. The germline V gene encodes CDR1 MNHEY and CDR2 SMNVEV (reference sequence). CDR3: CASSPRISGDTQYF. CDR3 sequence (DNA): TGTGCCAGCAGCCCCCGGATCTCCGGGGATACGCAGTATTTT.

The V gene is TRBV6-1, the J gene TRBJ1-1; maybe TRBD1 (5 bases). The V end lost 2 bases, the J end lost 4 bases, and 11 bases lay between the germline ends. Germline lookup yields CDR1 MNHNS and CDR2 SASEGT. This CDR3 is built from 14 residues. The CDR3 DNA is TGTGCCAGCAGTGAAAGGAGGGACGTCACTGAAGCTTTCTTT. Protein product: CASSERRDVTEAFF.

V and J are TRBV6-5 and TRBJ2-7; D perhaps matches TRBD2 (5 bases). This CDR3 has 13 amino acids. The ends were cut back, 6 bases at V and 6 bases at J, with 15 bases in the middle. Germline V CDR1 and CDR2: MNHEY, SVGAGI. The CDR3 reads CASRISVLGEQYF. In nucleotides, the CDR3 is TGTGCCAGCAGAATTAGCGTTCTGGGCGAGCAGTACTTC.

This chain links TRBV4-2 with TRBJ1-5; D is uncertain. Deletions cut 0 bases from V and 5 bases from J, with 11 bases between. There are 15 residues in the CDR3. The germline V gene encodes CDR1 LGHNA and CDR2 YNFKEQ. The CDR3 protein is CASSQDFRVDQPQHF. CDR3 DNA sequence: TGTGCCAGCAGCCAAGATTTCCGAGTCGATCAGCCCCAGCATTTT.

The genes are TRBV4-3 and TRBJ2-2, with 15 bases matching TRBD2. The ends lost 2 bases at V and 5 bases at J; junction bases unmatched: 6. The CDR3 loop spans 18 amino acids. Per the germline V gene, CDR1 is LGHNA and CDR2 is YSLEER. CDR3 sequence (DNA): TGCGCCAGCAGCCAAACCGGGACTAGCGGGAGGAGAACCGGGGAGCTGTTTTTT. It is translated as CASSQTGTSGRRTGELFF.

This chain joins TRBV2 and TRBJ1-2; 8 bases are a match to TRBD1. Germline V gene lookup returns CDR1 SNHLY and CDR2 FYNNEI. This CDR3 comprises 13 residues. With V trimmed by 5 bases and J by 7 bases, 6 bases remained unmatched. The DNA for the CDR3 is TGTGCCAGCAGTCCCGACAGGGGTCGTGGCTACACCTTC. This translates into CASSPDRGRGYTF. Together with reference TRBV2 and TRBJ1-2, the CDR3 gives the full variable domain: EPEVTQTPSHQVTQMGQEVILRCVPISNHLYFYWYRQILGQKVEFLVSFYNNEISEKSEIFDDQFSVERPDGSNFTLKIRSTKLEDSAMYFCASSPDRGRGYTFGSGTRLTVV.

This clone was counted a few times. The chain couples TRBV18 to TRBJ2-5; D remains ambiguous. Germline CDR1 is KGHSH and CDR2 is LQKENI. This CDR3 contains 16 residues. The ends were cut back, 1 base at V and 5 bases at J, with 17 bases in the middle. CDR3 in DNA: TGTGCCAGCTCACCACGTGAACTTATCTCGGTGGAGACCCAGTACTTC. It is translated as CASSPRELISVETQYF.

This sequence joins TRBV6-5 and TRBJ2-1, with 9 bases fitting TRBD2. After removal of 7 bases from V and 4 bases from J, the junction contained 2 bases not matched to a gene. CDR3 length: 13 amino acids. Germline values: CDR1 MNHEY, CDR2 SVGAGI. The CDR3 sequence is CASKREAYNEQFF. The CDR3 DNA reads TGTGCCAGCAAGCGGGAGGCATACAATGAGCAGTTCTTC.

The rearrangement links TRBV18 to TRBJ2-1, with a weak D call TRBD2 (5 bases). Germline CDR1 and CDR2: KGHSH and LQKENI. Trimming stripped 5 bases from V and 7 bases from J, with 21 bases between. The CDR3 is 16 amino acids. The CDR3 nucleotides read TGTGCCAGCTCAGCCCCCTTGCGAGACTATGAAAATGAGCAGTTCTTC. Amino acid sequence: CASSAPLRDYENEQFF.

CDR3 DNA: TGTGCCAGCAGCTCTGGACAGTTGTTCAACTATGGCTACACCTTC. Its translation is CASSSGQLFNYGYTF. This chain links TRBV7-8 with TRBJ1-2; possibly TRBD1 for D (6 bases). CDR1 is SGHVS, CDR2 FQNEAQ, per germline. The CDR3 runs to 15 residues. V lost 4 bases and J lost 2, with 14 bases in between. Full variable domain (missing parts from reference TRBV7-8 and TRBJ1-2): GAGVSQSPRYKVAKRGQDVALRCDPISGHVSLFWYQQALGQGPEFLTYFQNEAQLDKSGLPSDRFFAERPEGSVSTLKIQRTQQEDSAVYLCASSSGQLFNYGYTFGSGTRLTVV.

The rearrangement uses TRBV5-4 and TRBJ2-3; a weak D match, TRBD2 (5 bases). The CDR3 is 19 amino acids. V lost 4 bases and J lost 2, with 26 bases in between. Germline values: CDR1 SGHNT, CDR2 YYREEE (reference sequence). In DNA form, the CDR3 reads TGTGCCAGCAGCCTCCGGAGGAATCGGCCCTTAGATACCACAGATACGCAGTATTTT. It translates to CASSLRRNRPLDTTDTQYF. The full variable domain, in which reference TRBV5-4 and TRBJ2-3 provide the parts outside the CDR3, is ETGVTQSPTHLIKTRGQQVTLRCSSQSGHNTVSWYQQALGQGPQFIFQYYREEENGRGNFPPRFSGLQFPNYSSELNVNALELDDSALYLCASSLRRNRPLDTTDTQYFGPGTRLTVL.

In this sample, this clone turned up once. This chain connects TRBV19 to TRBJ2-7, with D possibly TRBD1 on 6 matching bases. The CDR3 consists of 16 residues. With 3 bases removed from V and 0 bases from J, the gap between germline ends came to 15 bases. CDR1 is LNHDA and CDR2 is SQIVND in the germline V gene (reference sequence). CDR3 protein: CASSIRGPLSSYEQYF. CDR3 nucleotide sequence: TGTGCCAGTAGTATCAGGGGACCATTAAGCTCCTACGAGCAGTACTTC.

V is TRBV5-4 and J is TRBJ2-5, with TRBD1 identical over 7 bases. This CDR3 is 16 amino acids long. In germline, CDR1 is SGHNT, CDR2 YYREEE (reference sequence). The junction had 6 bases not matched to a gene; V was cut back by 0 bases and J by 1 base. The CDR3 region is CASSLASGTVQETQYF. CDR3 DNA: TGTGCCAGCAGCTTGGCTTCCGGGACAGTCCAAGAGACCCAGTACTTC.

The V and J genes are TRBV29-1 and TRBJ2-3, with D tentatively TRBD2 (6 bases). Trimming cost V 2 bases and J 6 bases, with 12 bases left between them. CDR1 and CDR2 from the germline V gene are SQVTM and ANQGSEA. The CDR3 runs to 13 residues. CDR3 sequence reads: CSVETGVRDTQYF. CDR3 DNA: TGCAGCGTTGAAACGGGAGTTCGCGATACGCAGTATTTT.

V gene TRBV14 combines with J gene TRBJ1-2; D is ambiguous. V was shortened by 1 base and J by 6 bases, with 21 bases between the two germline ends. This CDR3 contains 17 residues. Germline CDR1 reads SGHDN; CDR2 reads FVKESK. CDR3 sequence: CASSQVSLQPPLDGYTF. The CDR3, as DNA: TGTGCCAGCAGCCAAGTTTCCCTACAGCCCCCTTTAGATGGCTACACCTTC. The full variable domain, in which reference TRBV14 and TRBJ1-2 provide the parts outside the CDR3, is EAGVTQFPSHSVIEKGQTVTLRCDPISGHDNLYWYRRVMGKEIKFLLHFVKESKQDESGMPNNRFLAERTGGTYSTLKVQPAELEDSGVYFCASSQVSLQPPLDGYTFGSGTRLTVV.

The genes are TRBV7-2 and TRBJ2-3, with D possibly TRBD2 on 6 matching bases. Trimming removed 1 base from V and 1 base from J, with 9 bases in between. The CDR3 is made up of 15 amino acids. Germline V gives CDR1 SGHTA, CDR2 FQGNSA. As DNA, the CDR3 is TGTGCCAGCAGCTTAGTTTCGGGAGGCACAGATACGCAGTATTTT. Translation: CASSLVSGGTDTQYF.

This clone was observed a few times. The chain links TRBV2 to TRBJ1-5; 7 nucleotides align to TRBD1. This CDR3 region has 14 residues. Trimming at V came to 5 bases and at J to 3 bases, leaving 4 bases not matched to a gene. CDR1 is SNHLY, CDR2 FYNNEI, per germline. The CDR3 DNA follows: TGTGCCAGCAGTACGACAGGGTCCAATCAGCCCCAGCATTTT. This translates into CASSTTGSNQPQHF.

This chain joins TRBV7-3 and TRBJ2-2; 8 bases match TRBD2. This CDR3 has 17 residues. V trimming: 2 bases; J trimming: 5 bases; junction bases outside the gene matches: 10. Germline CDR1 and CDR2: SGHTA and FQGTGA. CDR3 nucleotide sequence: TGTGCCAGCAGCTTACAACCGGCGGGAGGTTCTACCGGGGAGCTGTTTTTT. Encoded protein: CASSLQPAGGSTGELFF.

The genes are TRBV7-8 and TRBJ2-1; the match to TRBD1 covers 7 bases. This CDR3 region has 16 residues. Germline CDR1 and CDR2: SGHVS and FQNEAQ. Trimming removed 6 bases from V and 2 bases from J; junction bases left unmatched: 10. This chain's CDR3 is CASRSYPGQTYNEQFF. The CDR3 bases are TGTGCCAGCAGGTCCTACCCGGGACAGACCTACAATGAGCAGTTCTTC.

The chain has TRBV5-1 and TRBJ2-5; 13 bases line up with TRBD2. The CDR3 sequence is 15 residues long. Per germline, CDR1 SGHRS and CDR2 YFSETQ. The CDR3: CAGARTSGRSETQYF. In nucleotides, the CDR3 is TGCGCTGGGGCCAGGACTAGCGGGAGATCAGAGACCCAGTACTTC.